Presented here are 2 T cell receptor beta chains from one specimen sequenced in a study of cytomegalovirus exposure and HLA in healthy donors. Primers included in the PCR were 60 Vbeta and 13 Jbeta primers. Assay: immunoSEQ multiplex PCR; the TCRdb copy retains only in-frame clones and omits some. Of about 38,000 clones in the sample, 66% were seen once. Material: PBMCs. The source is a man aged 50 or older in good health and CMV-seropositive.

The J gene is TRBJ1-5, the V gene TRBV5-5; D might be TRBD1 (6 bases). Trimming cost V 3 bases and J 7 bases, with 20 bases left between them. The CDR3 length is 16 residues. The germline CDR1 and CDR2 sequences are SGHKS and YYEKEE (reference sequence). CDR3 coding DNA: TGTGCCAGCAGCTCACAGGGACCGTTCAACGAACAGCCCCAGCATTTT. Protein product: CASSSQGPFNEQPQHF.

This chain links TRBV6-5 with TRBJ2-7; 11 nucleotides align to TRBD2. Trimming at V came to 5 bases and at J to 2 bases, leaving 5 bases not matched to a gene. CDR1 is MNHEY, CDR2 SVGAGI, per germline. The CDR3 totals 15 residues. The CDR3 reads CASSQTSGGPYEQYF. In DNA, the CDR3 is TGTGCCAGCAGTCAAACTAGCGGGGGACCCTACGAGCAGTACTTC.